Listed here are 11 T cell receptor beta chains from one sample, sequenced in a study of OX40 agonist ivuxolimab in advanced cancers. TCRdb keeps only in-frame clones here, not all; method: immunoSEQ multiplex PCR. The sample lists around 84,000 clones, 75% to 95% occurring once. The sample in question was CD4+ or CD8+ T cells sorted from blood, obtained in a trial of the OX40 agonist ivuxolimab. The receptor source for this set is an adult with an advanced solid tumor such as melanoma, head and neck, liver or kidney cancer.

This chain joins TRBV7-2 and TRBJ1-2; 12 nucleotides align to TRBD1. The CDR3 has 15 amino acids. After removal of 1 base from V and 4 bases from J, the junction contained 1 base not matched to a gene. Per the germline V gene, CDR1 is SGHTA and CDR2 is FQGNSA. DNA for the CDR3: TGTGCCAGCAGCTTAGAGGGACAGGGGGCCTATGGCTACACCTTC. This translates into CASSLEGQGAYGYTF. Full variable domain (remainder filled in from reference TRBV7-2 and TRBJ1-2): GAGVSQSPSNKVTEKGKDVELRCDPISGHTALYWYRQSLGQGLEFLIYFQGNSAPDKSGLPSDRFSAERTGGSVSTLTIQRTQQEDSAVYLCASSLEGQGAYGYTFGSGTRLTVV.

The chain has TRBV23-1 and TRBJ2-7; TRBD1 matches at 11 bases. Being an ORF, TRBV23-1 has a function that is uncertain. V shed 4 bases, J shed 5 bases, and the junction held 7 bases outside the gene matches. The CDR3 has 15 residues. The CDR3 protein is CASSPPGTGGNEQYF. The CDR3 nucleotides read TGCGCCAGCAGTCCCCCCGGGACAGGGGGAAACGAGCAGTACTTC.

The CDR3 coding sequence is TGTGCCAGCAGCTTAAGGGGACAGGCGTCCTCTGGGGCCAACGTCCTGACTTTC. The encoded protein is CASSLRGQASSGANVLTF. The chain couples TRBV11-3 to TRBJ2-6, with 8 bases aligning to TRBD1. Per the germline V gene, CDR1 is SGHNT and CDR2 is YENEEA. There are 18 residues in the CDR3. The ends lost 2 bases at V and 0 bases at J; junction bases unmatched: 6.

The chain joins TRBV4-1 to TRBJ2-1, with TRBD1 matching 7 bases. V gave up 3 bases and J gave up 5 bases; unmatched junction bases: 7. Germline CDR1 MGHRA, CDR2 YSYEKL. The CDR3 covers 15 residues. The CDR3 region has the DNA TGCGCCAGCAGCCAGTATGGGACAGTTAACAATGAGCAGTTCTTC. Translating gives CASSQYGTVNNEQFF.

The chain has TRBV28 and TRBJ2-3, with 13 bases identical to TRBD2. V trimming: 6 bases; J trimming: 3 bases; junction bases outside the gene matches: 6. The CDR3 consists of 16 residues. Germline V gene sequence: CDR1 MDHEN, CDR2 SYDVKM. The CDR3 loop is CASSTGLAGLTDTQYF. The CDR3 nucleotides are TGTGCCAGCAGCACGGGACTAGCGGGGCTTACAGATACGCAGTATTTT. Variable domain in full (rest from reference TRBV28 and TRBJ2-3): DVKVTQSSRYLVKRTGEKVFLECVQDMDHENMFWYRQDPGLGLRLIYFSYDVKMKEKGDIPEGYSVSREKKERFSLILESASTNQTSMYLCASSTGLAGLTDTQYFGPGTRLTVL.

This chain joins TRBV2 and TRBJ2-1; D is uncertain. Trimming pared 6 bases from V and 6 bases from J, leaving 6 bases between. From germline, CDR1 is SNHLY and CDR2 FYNNEI. This CDR3 comprises 11 residues. The CDR3 DNA reads TGTGCCAGCAGCCCCTTCAATGAGCAGTTCTTC. The encoded protein is CASSPFNEQFF.

The rearrangement links TRBV5-5 to TRBJ2-3; no reliable D call. Germline V gene lookup returns CDR1 SGHKS and CDR2 YYEKEE (reference sequence). Trimming removed 1 base at V and 2 bases at J, with 20 bases between. The CDR3 contains 18 residues. CDR3 DNA sequence: TGTGCCAGCAGCTTGTTCCCGGTTGACCGTCCCCCCACAGATACGCAGTATTTT. Translating gives CASSLFPVDRPPTDTQYF.

The rearrangement uses TRBV10-2 and TRBJ1-1; TRBD1 aligns across 9 bases. V lost 6 bases to trimming and J lost 1 base; unmatched junction nucleotides: 6. This CDR3 contains 15 residues. Germline V gives CDR1 WSHSY, CDR2 SAAADI. The CDR3 protein is CASREAGQGNTEAFF. The CDR3 nucleotides read TGCGCCAGCAGGGAAGCGGGACAGGGGAACACTGAAGCTTTCTTT.

This rearrangement joins TRBV5-1 to TRBJ1-4; D gene uncertain. The CDR3 covers 12 residues. Germline V lookup: CDR1 SGHRS, CDR2 YFSETQ. V was shortened by 1 base and J by 9 bases, with 7 bases between the two germline ends. DNA of the CDR3: TGCGCCAGCAGCTTGTCGGGTCAAAAACTGTTTTTT. This sequence encodes CASSLSGQKLFF.

The J gene is TRBJ1-2, the V gene TRBV5-5, with no clear D. Germline V lookup: CDR1 SGHKS, CDR2 YYEKEE (reference sequence). The CDR3 sequence is 13 residues long. Between the trimmed V and J ends, which lost 5 bases and 2 bases, there was a span of 10 bases. CDR3 amino acids: CASSPDGNYGYTF. CDR3 in DNA: TGTGCCAGCAGTCCCGACGGCAACTATGGCTACACCTTC.

The V and J genes are TRBV19 and TRBJ2-6, with D hard to call. Trimming shortened V by 2 bases and J by 2 bases, and 7 bases separated the two germline ends. This CDR3 has 15 amino acids. Germline CDR1 is LNHDA and CDR2 is SQIVND (reference sequence). The CDR3 protein is CASSITTAGANVLTF. The CDR3 coding sequence is TGTGCCAGTAGTATAACAACTGCTGGGGCCAACGTCCTGACTTTC.